This T cell receptor beta chain was sequenced for a study of post-analysis software for immune sequencing data. Whole-study context: Relapsing-remitting, secondary progressive and progressive-relapsing forms of multiple sclerosis all featured among disease courses. Study results and limitations: The study found TRBV5-6, TRBV5-1 and TRBV20-1 among several TRBV segments more frequent in patients than controls. Controls showed significantly higher normalized Chao1 diversity than did multiple sclerosis patients.

The V and J ends lost 6 bases and 0 bases respectively, with 8 bases between them. The CDR3 has 13 residues. The germline CDR1 and CDR2 sequences are MDHEN and SYDVKM. In its sample, this clonotype was seen a few times. Its specificity is not known. Prepared TCR beta cDNA libraries contained unique molecular identifiers. With roughly 0.9 to 11 million T cells as the source, a few hundred thousand cDNA molecules resulted. One entry per CDR3 protein, called by TCRdb with MiXCR from the PCR reads. In the table there are 700,000 to 800,000 distinct CDR3 sequences, about 32% of which are singletons. The material sequenced was blood. The chain carries TRBV28 and TRBJ1-1; D is unclear. The receptor was derived from a girl between 10 and 17 years old with multiple sclerosis. This CDR3 is CASRDQLNTEAFF. For the CDR3, the DNA is TGTGCCAGCAGGGACCAGCTGAACACTGAAGCTTTCTTT. Together with reference TRBV28 and TRBJ1-1, the CDR3 gives the full variable domain: DVKVTQSSRYLVKRTGEKVFLECVQDMDHENMFWYRQDPGLGLRLIYFSYDVKMKEKGDIPEGYSVSREKKERFSLILESASTNQTSMYLCASRDQLNTEAFFGQGTRLTVV.